This entry lists 31 T cell receptor beta chains sequenced from one sample in a study of cytomegalovirus exposure and HLA in healthy donors. Both 60 Vbeta primers and 13 Jbeta primers went into the PCR. Sequencing was performed with immunoSEQ multiplex PCR; in TCRdb, only in-frame clones are kept and a portion is missing. The sample includes approximately 88,000 clones, 64% seen only once; the top ten take approximately 3%. Sequencing was performed on PBMCs. Source of these receptors: a man aged 55 to 70 in good health and CMV-seronegative.

The chain couples TRBV5-1 to TRBJ1-6; D remains ambiguous. Germline V gene data show CDR1 as SGHRS and CDR2 as YFSETQ. The CDR3 sequence is 16 residues long. V was cut by 4 bases and J by 6 bases, with 17 bases left in between. CDR3 loop: CASSLLSPDTNSPLHF. As DNA, the CDR3 is TGCGCCAGCAGCCTTTTAAGCCCCGATACTAATTCACCCCTCCACTTT.

The gene calls are TRBV7-3 and TRBJ2-1, with 7 bases identical to TRBD1. Germline-derived CDR1 and CDR2 are SGHTA and FQGTGA. The CDR3 extends over 16 amino acids. V lost 6 bases, J lost 4 bases, and 12 bases stayed unmatched. The CDR3 DNA reads as TGTGCCAGCAGTCAAATCCGGGACAGAAAATACAATGAGCAGTTCTTC. This translates into CASSQIRDRKYNEQFF. Complete variable domain (other parts from reference TRBV7-3 and TRBJ2-1): GAGVSQTPSNKVTEKGKYVELRCDPISGHTALYWYRQSLGQGPEFLIYFQGTGAADDSGLPNDRFFAVRPEGSVSTLKIQRTERGDSAVYLCASSQIRDRKYNEQFFGPGTRLTVL.

CDR3 residues: CASSRETGSSYNEQFF. The CDR3 nucleotides read TGTGCCAGCAGTCGAGAGACAGGGAGCTCCTACAATGAGCAGTTCTTC. This chain joins TRBV2 and TRBJ2-1; 7 bases map to TRBD1. V lost 5 bases, J lost 0 bases, and 7 bases stayed unmatched. Germline V gives CDR1 SNHLY, CDR2 FYNNEI. The CDR3 is 16 residues long.

For the CDR3, the DNA is TGTGCCAGCAGTGAGAACAGGCAAGAGACCCAGTACTTC. It yields the protein CASSENRQETQYF. This sequence joins TRBV2 and TRBJ2-5; TRBD1 might be the D (5 bases). This CDR3 has 13 amino acids. The V end was cut by 3 bases, the J end by 2 bases, with 7 bases between. Germline V lookup: CDR1 SNHLY, CDR2 FYNNEI.

This clone was observed a few times. The chain employs TRBV2 and TRBJ2-2; unclear D gene. Trimming took off 4 bases at V and 5 bases at J, with 8 bases between the two ends. The CDR3 consists of 13 residues. Germline lookup yields CDR1 SNHLY and CDR2 FYNNEI. In nucleotides, the CDR3 is TGTGCCAGCAGTGCCGTTCTTACCGGGGAGCTGTTTTTT. As protein: CASSAVLTGELFF.

This clone was detected only a few times. This rearrangement joins TRBV11-2 to TRBJ2-4; the D gene is possibly TRBD2 (5 bases). Germline CDR1 is SGHAT and CDR2 is FQNNGV. This CDR3 contains 12 residues. Trimming took off 0 bases at V and 13 bases at J, with 10 bases between the two ends. CDR3 residues: CASSLDLAEQYF. In nucleotides, the CDR3 is TGTGCCAGCAGCTTAGATCTAGCCGAACAGTACTTC.

The genes are TRBV5-1 and TRBJ2-5, with D perhaps matching TRBD2 (6 bases). Germline V gene data show CDR1 as SGHRS and CDR2 as YFSETQ. The ends were cut back, 0 bases at V and 1 base at J, with 10 bases in the middle. This CDR3 is built from 15 residues. Here the CDR3 reads CASSLVGGAQETQYF. The CDR3 region has the DNA TGCGCCAGCAGCTTGGTGGGGGGAGCCCAAGAGACCCAGTACTTC. The entire variable domain, with the rest obtained from reference TRBV5-1 and TRBJ2-5, is as follows: KAGVTQTPRYLIKTRGQQVTLSCSPISGHRSVSWYQQTPGQGLQFLFEYFSETQRNKGNFPGRFSGRQFSNSRSEMNVSTLELGDSALYLCASSLVGGAQETQYFGPGTRLLVL.

The rearrangement uses TRBV7-2 and TRBJ1-2; TRBD1 matches at 7 bases. CDR1 and CDR2 from the germline V gene are SGHTA and FQGNSA. V shed 4 bases and J 8 bases; nucleotides not matched to a gene: 7. This CDR3 has 13 residues. CDR3 in DNA: TGTGCCAGCAGCTCCGACAGGGATGACGGCTACACCTTC. Protein: CASSSDRDDGYTF. The full variable domain, with the rest looked up from reference TRBV7-2 and TRBJ1-2, is GAGVSQSPSNKVTEKGKDVELRCDPISGHTALYWYRQSLGQGLEFLIYFQGNSAPDKSGLPSDRFSAERTGGSVSTLTIQRTQQEDSAVYLCASSSDRDDGYTFGSGTRLTVV.

Concerning this clone itself: Other nucleotide sequences in the sample specify the same CDR3. This sequence joins TRBV2 and TRBJ2-7, with D possibly matching TRBD2 (6 bases). Trimming took 8 bases from V and 4 from J, leaving 18 bases between them. The CDR3 runs to 14 residues. CDR1 SNHLY and CDR2 FYNNEI come from the germline V gene. CDR3 DNA sequence: TGTGCCAGCTCCTCGTTGGGACGGGGGTACGAGCAGTACTTC. Amino acid sequence: CASSSLGRGYEQYF.

Concerning this clone: The final CDR3 position lacks the conserved phenylalanine or tryptophan, pointing to a likely read error. The chain combines TRBV28 with TRBJ2-4; D remains unclear. This CDR3 spans 16 amino acids. Germline values: CDR1 MDHEN, CDR2 SYDVKM. With 6 bases removed from V and 0 bases from J, the gap between germline ends came to 15 bases. The CDR3 region is CASRNRLRVAKNIQYL. CDR3 sequence (DNA): TGTGCCAGCAGGAACCGGCTCCGGGTAGCCAAAAACATTCAGTACCTC.

The J gene is TRBJ2-1, the V gene TRBV28, with D hard to call. V was cut by 6 bases and J by 8 bases, with 14 bases left in between. Germline V lookup: CDR1 MDHEN, CDR2 SYDVKM. The CDR3 covers 13 residues. CDR3 amino acids: CASRPPSQDEQFF. The CDR3 nucleotides are TGTGCCAGCAGGCCGCCCTCCCAGGATGAGCAGTTCTTC.

The chain employs TRBV9 and TRBJ2-1; TRBD1 matches at 12 bases. Per the germline V gene, CDR1 is SGDLS and CDR2 is YYNGEE. Trimming at V came to 4 bases and at J to 6 bases, leaving 5 bases not matched to a gene. This CDR3 region has 15 residues. CDR3 in DNA: TGTGCCAGCAGCCCGGGACAGGGGGCTATCAATGAGCAGTTCTTC. Its protein product is CASSPGQGAINEQFF.

This clone was counted a few times. The J gene is TRBJ2-1, the V gene TRBV9, with TRBD2 matching over 9 bases. The CDR3 has 15 residues. Germline CDR1 is SGDLS and CDR2 is YYNGEE. After removal of 4 bases from V and 3 bases from J, the junction contained 5 bases not matched to a gene. This CDR3 is CASSSRLAVYNEQFF. The CDR3 bases are TGTGCCAGCAGCTCCAGACTAGCGGTCTACAATGAGCAGTTCTTC. The whole variable domain, remainder taken from reference TRBV9 and TRBJ2-1, is DSGVTQTPKHLITATGQRVTLRCSPRSGDLSVYWYQQSLDQGLQFLIQYYNGEERAKGNILERFSAQQFPDLHSELNLSSLELGDSALYFCASSSRLAVYNEQFFGPGTRLTVL.

The table lists this clone with a count of one. The V call is TRBV7-9, the J call TRBJ2-3; D is unresolved. V was shortened by 11 bases and J by 3 bases, with 9 bases between the two germline ends. The CDR3 length is 11 residues. Germline-derived CDR1 and CDR2 are SEHNR and FQNEAQ (reference sequence). This chain's CDR3 is CAGWSTDTQYF. CDR3 coding DNA: TGTGCCGGTTGGAGTACAGATACGCAGTATTTT.

The V and J genes are TRBV5-1 and TRBJ2-3; D is ambiguous. V dropped 0 bases and J dropped 2 bases, with 13 bases sitting between them. In germline, CDR1 is SGHRS, CDR2 YFSETQ. This CDR3 comprises 16 residues. CDR3: CASSLEPRSITDTQYF. CDR3 bases: TGCGCCAGCAGCTTGGAACCGCGGTCGATCACAGATACGCAGTATTTT.

Regarding this clone: Other DNA sequences in this sample translate to the same CDR3. The chain is built from TRBV11-2 and TRBJ2-7; D is ambiguous. The CDR3 covers 13 residues. V was cut by 2 bases and J by 2 bases, with 7 bases left in between. CDR1 is SGHAT and CDR2 is FQNNGV in the germline V gene. CDR3 sequence: CASSLRSTYEQYF. The CDR3 nucleotides are TGTGCCAGCAGCTTACGGAGCACCTACGAGCAGTACTTC.

The gene calls are TRBV5-1 and TRBJ2-1, with 12 bases that match TRBD2. The germline gives CDR1 SGHRS, CDR2 YFSETQ. V trimming: 8 bases; J trimming: 5 bases; junction bases outside the gene matches: 8. There are 15 residues in the CDR3. CDR3 region: CASGPRLAGDNEQFF. CDR3 bases: TGCGCCAGTGGACCAAGACTAGCGGGGGACAATGAGCAGTTCTTC. Variable domain in full (rest from reference TRBV5-1 and TRBJ2-1): KAGVTQTPRYLIKTRGQQVTLSCSPISGHRSVSWYQQTPGQGLQFLFEYFSETQRNKGNFPGRFSGRQFSNSRSEMNVSTLELGDSALYLCASGPRLAGDNEQFFGPGTRLTVL.

The CDR3 DNA is TGTGCCAGCAGTTTAGGGGGGGCGTGGGGCTACACCTTC. Protein product: CASSLGGAWGYTF. The rearrangement uses TRBV28 and TRBJ1-2, with a tentative D call TRBD1 (6 bases). The CDR3 sequence is 13 residues long. CDR1 MDHEN and CDR2 SYDVKM come from the germline V gene. V was trimmed by 2 bases and J by 8 bases, leaving 12 bases between them.

The rearrangement links TRBV5-4 to TRBJ1-4; possibly TRBD1 for D (6 bases). CDR1 and CDR2 from the germline V gene are SGHNT and YYREEE (reference sequence). Trimming stripped 4 bases from V and 6 bases from J, with 13 bases between. This CDR3 has 14 residues. CDR3 sequence reads: CASSKDSSYEKLFF. The CDR3 region has the DNA TGTGCCAGCAGCAAGGACAGTAGCTATGAAAAACTGTTTTTT.

V usage is TRBV4-2 and J usage is TRBJ2-7, with 8 bases that match TRBD1. The V gene's germline CDR1 is LGHNA and CDR2 YNFKEQ. This CDR3 is 19 amino acids long. V was pared by 0 bases and J by 5 bases, with 18 bases of the junction left unmatched. The CDR3 sequence is CASSQEWGRGRDGIHEQYF. The CDR3 nucleotides are TGTGCCAGCAGCCAAGAATGGGGCAGGGGGCGCGACGGTATACACGAGCAGTACTTC.

The rearrangement links TRBV19 to TRBJ1-1; tentatively, D is TRBD1 (6 bases). This CDR3 has 13 residues. The V gene lost 1 base and the J gene lost 7 bases, with 10 bases spanning the gap. Germline V gene sequence: CDR1 LNHDA, CDR2 SQIVND (reference sequence). The CDR3 sequence is CASSIVATGEAFF. CDR3 DNA: TGTGCCAGTAGTATAGTAGCGACAGGTGAAGCTTTCTTT.

This clone was seen only a few times. V gene TRBV5-6 combines with J gene TRBJ1-2; 7 bases fit TRBD1. V was pared by 4 bases and J by 8 bases, with 11 bases of the junction left unmatched. Germline lookup yields CDR1 SGHDT and CDR2 YYEEEE. The CDR3 consists of 14 residues. The CDR3 coding sequence is TGTGCCAGCAGCCCGTTTGACAGGGTAGGGGGCTACACCTTC. This gives the protein CASSPFDRVGGYTF.

This clone occurred a few times. The chain joins TRBV27 to TRBJ2-2, with D perhaps TRBD1 (5 bases). Between the trimmed V and J ends, which lost 3 bases and 1 base, there was a span of 9 bases. Germline V gene lookup returns CDR1 MNHEY and CDR2 SMNVEV (reference sequence). The CDR3 totals 15 residues. The CDR3 region is CASSLSQGNTGELFF. CDR3 coding DNA: TGTGCCAGCAGTTTGAGTCAGGGGAACACCGGGGAGCTGTTTTTT.

This clone occurred a few times. The chain is built from TRBV28 and TRBJ2-6; no clear D. The germline CDR1 and CDR2 sequences are MDHEN and SYDVKM. Trimming took off 4 bases at V and 0 bases at J, with 16 bases between the two ends. This CDR3 comprises 18 residues. This CDR3 reads CASSSRRPGSSGANVLTF. The CDR3 nucleotides are TGTGCCAGCAGTTCCCGGAGACCGGGTAGCTCTGGGGCCAACGTCCTGACTTTC.

The chain joins TRBV4-2 to TRBJ2-1; tentatively, D is TRBD1 (6 bases). The V and J ends lost 2 bases and 5 bases respectively, with 10 bases between them. CDR3 size: 14 residues. Germline V CDR1 and CDR2: LGHNA, YNFKEQ. CDR3 in DNA: TGTGCCAGCAGCCAAAGGGGGAGAGACAATGAGCAGTTCTTC. Protein product: CASSQRGRDNEQFF.

The chain couples TRBV4-2 to TRBJ1-5; D ambiguous. V lost 4 bases and J lost 7, with 11 bases in between. The CDR3 runs 13 residues. CDR1 is LGHNA, CDR2 YNFKEQ, per germline. For the CDR3, the DNA is TGTGCCAGCAGCCCCAATTATGAGCAGCCCCAGCATTTT. It codes for CASSPNYEQPQHF.

V gene TRBV1 combines with J gene TRBJ2-1; the DNA was not used to check the table's D call, TRBD2. TRBV1 is a pseudogene locus. CDR3 length: 13 residues. The CDR3 bases are TGCACCAGCATCCTTACTAGCGACAATGAGCAGTTCTTC. It specifies CTSILTSDNEQFF.

This chain connects TRBV6-1 to TRBJ2-7; 10 bases map to TRBD1. This CDR3 is 15 amino acids long. The germline V gene has CDR1 MNHNS and CDR2 SASEGT. V was pared by 4 bases and J by 0 bases, with 3 bases of the junction left unmatched. The CDR3, as DNA: TGTGCCAGCAGTGTAGGACAGGGGGTCTCCTACGAGCAGTACTTC. As protein: CASSVGQGVSYEQYF.

The chain uses TRBV6-4 and TRBJ2-2; 7 bases match TRBD2. The V segment lost 7 bases and the J segment 6 bases; nucleotides outside the gene matches: 11. In germline, CDR1 is MRHNA, CDR2 SNTAGT. There are 15 residues in the CDR3. As DNA, the CDR3 is TGTGCCAGCACCGAAGAGATCGCGGGGGCCGGGGAGCTGTTTTTT. Translated, it gives CASTEEIAGAGELFF.

The chain uses TRBV27 and TRBJ1-5, with a tentative D call TRBD1 (5 bases). V lost 2 bases, J lost 7 bases, and 18 bases lay in between. The CDR3 is made up of 16 amino acids. CDR1 MNHEY and CDR2 SMNVEV come from the germline V gene (reference sequence). The CDR3 region has the DNA TGTGCCAGCAGTTTACCTTGGGGCAGGGTGAAACAGCCCCAGCATTTT. It yields the protein CASSLPWGRVKQPQHF.

The chain uses TRBV7-9 and TRBJ2-3; possible D gene TRBD2, 6 bases. The CDR3 has 13 residues. The V gene lost 3 bases and the J gene lost 4 bases, with 8 bases spanning the gap. Germline CDR1 SEHNR, CDR2 FQNEAQ (reference sequence). The CDR3 nucleotides are TGTGCCAGCAGCTTTGGGACTTCAGATACGCAGTATTTT. It codes for CASSFGTSDTQYF.